This T cell receptor (beta chain) was captured in a study of T cell responses to AZD1222 COVID-19 vaccine. Concerning this clone itself: The antigen remains unidentified.

TCRdb keeps only in-frame clones here, not all; method: immunoSEQ multiplex PCR. The table records 55,000 to 80,000 clones, around 83% of them present only once. Findings and limits, study-wide: Donors were mostly white British, more females; clonal diversity possibly underestimated. At study baseline, merely roughly 6 AZD1222 recipients were seropositive.

The sequenced sample was peripheral blood, obtained on day 0 of AZD1222 vaccination. The sequence came from an adult in good health.

This CDR3 is CASSQDWLGSPLHF. CDR3 nucleotide sequence: TGCGCCAGCAGCCAAGACTGGCTGGGTTCACCCCTCCACTTT. The chain recombines TRBV4-3 with TRBJ1-6; D is unresolved. The germline V gene encodes CDR1 LGHNA and CDR2 YSLEER. CDR3 length equals 14 residues. The V end lost 0 bases, the J end lost 9 bases, and 9 bases lay between the germline ends.